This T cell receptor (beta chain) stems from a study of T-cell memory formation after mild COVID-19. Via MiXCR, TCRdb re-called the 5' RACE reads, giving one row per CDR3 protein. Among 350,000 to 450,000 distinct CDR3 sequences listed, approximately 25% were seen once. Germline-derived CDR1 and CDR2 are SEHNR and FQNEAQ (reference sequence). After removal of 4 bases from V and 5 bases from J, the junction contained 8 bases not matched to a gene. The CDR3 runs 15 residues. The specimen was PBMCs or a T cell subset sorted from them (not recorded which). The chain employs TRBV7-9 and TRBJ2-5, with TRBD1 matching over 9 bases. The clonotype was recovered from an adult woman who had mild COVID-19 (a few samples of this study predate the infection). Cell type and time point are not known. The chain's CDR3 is CASSSSTGGAETQYF. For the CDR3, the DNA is TGTGCCAGCAGCTCATCCACAGGGGGCGCGGAGACCCAGTACTTC. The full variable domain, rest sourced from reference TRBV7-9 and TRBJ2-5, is DTGVSQNPRHKITKRGQNVTFRCDPISEHNRLYWYRQTLGQGPEFLTYFQNEAQLEKSRLLSDRFSAERPKGSFSTLEIQRTEQGDSAMYLCASSSSTGGAETQYFGPGTRLLVL.